What follows are 21 T cell receptor beta chains derived from one specimen sequenced in a study of blood T cell repertoires in COVID-19 (TCRdb year 2020). The library was prepared using the immunoSEQ multiplex PCR assay. TCRdb stores this immuneACCESS table with in-frame sequences only. Part of the clones is absent; in the studies checked, under half of the shortfall reflects unresolved V genes, and no reason is known for the rest. The sample data list roughly 150,000 clones, and 75% to 90% of these were observed just once. The ten largest account for approximately 2.8% of the sample. Sequencing used peripheral blood. The source is a woman aged 55-69 years with active COVID-19.

This clone was seen once. V and J are TRBV5-4 and TRBJ2-7; TRBD2 agrees at 11 bases. The CDR3 covers 16 residues. Looked up from germline, CDR1 is SGHNT and CDR2 is YYREEE (reference sequence). Trimming took 4 bases from V and 3 from J; bases not matched to a gene: 9. For the CDR3, the DNA is TGTGCCAGCAGCCCCACTAGCGGGAGCTTTATCTACGAGCAGTACTTC. Translation: CASSPTSGSFIYEQYF.

This chain uses TRBV7-2 with TRBJ2-5; 16 nucleotides match TRBD2. After removal of 5 bases from V and 5 bases from J, the junction contained 11 bases not matched to a gene. Germline V gene data show CDR1 as SGHTA and CDR2 as FQGNSA. The CDR3 has 18 amino acids. CDR3 region: CASSETAGLAGGKETQYF. The CDR3 DNA sequence: TGTGCCAGCAGCGAAACAGCGGGACTAGCGGGAGGGAAGGAGACCCAGTACTTC.

This chain links TRBV5-1 with TRBJ2-2, with TRBD2 matching 11 bases. Per germline, CDR1 SGHRS and CDR2 YFSETQ. The junction had 5 bases not matched to a gene; V was cut back by 4 bases and J by 6 bases. The CDR3 is made up of 15 amino acids. CDR3 in amino acids: CASSAWTSGSGELFF. The CDR3 DNA reads as TGCGCCAGCAGCGCATGGACTAGCGGGTCCGGGGAGCTGTTTTTT.

This chain joins TRBV2 and TRBJ1-1; D call uncertain. CDR3 length: 17 residues. Germline lookup yields CDR1 SNHLY and CDR2 FYNNEI. V was pared by 7 bases and J by 1 base, with 22 bases between. CDR3 amino acids: CASIGAGSGVRNTEAFF. In DNA form, the CDR3 reads TGTGCCAGCATCGGAGCCGGGAGTGGGGTTAGGAACACTGAAGCTTTCTTT.

V is TRBV7-2 and J is TRBJ2-2; 9 positions agree with TRBD2. Germline V lookup: CDR1 SGHTA, CDR2 FQGNSA. The J segment lost 7 bases and the V segment lost 1 base, leaving 7 bases of the junction unmatched. The CDR3 spans 16 residues. The CDR3 bases are TGTGCCAGCAGCTTAGTTGGCGGGAGGGTTAGCGGGGAGCTGTTTTTT. Translation: CASSLVGGRVSGELFF.

This clone has just one count. The genes are TRBV14 and TRBJ2-7; D remains ambiguous. V lost 4 bases and J lost 3, with 7 bases in between. The CDR3 is 12 amino acids. Germline values: CDR1 SGHDN, CDR2 FVKESK. The CDR3 protein is CASSRESYEQYF. As DNA, the CDR3 is TGTGCCAGCAGCCGCGAGAGCTACGAGCAGTACTTC.

The chain is built from TRBV28 and TRBJ2-7; a weak D match, TRBD2 (6 bases). Looked up from germline, CDR1 is MDHEN and CDR2 is SYDVKM. V was pared by 7 bases and J by 1 base, with 20 bases between. CDR3 length: 16 residues. For the CDR3, the DNA is TGTGCCAGCATCGCGCAGTGGGGGAGGCGTTCCTACGAGCAGTACTTC. Translation: CASIAQWGRRSYEQYF.

The chain has TRBV19 and TRBJ2-3, with 8 bases aligning to TRBD2. J gave up 4 bases and V 8 bases, and 14 bases lay outside the gene matches. In germline, CDR1 is LNHDA, CDR2 SQIVND (reference sequence). The CDR3 is made up of 16 amino acids. CDR3 in amino acids: CASHTGTRIGADTQYF. As DNA, the CDR3 is TGTGCCAGTCACACCGGGACTAGGATTGGCGCAGATACGCAGTATTTT.

This clone has a handful of counts. The chain uses TRBV7-9 and TRBJ1-1, with unresolved D. CDR3 length: 11 amino acids. The germline V gene encodes CDR1 SEHNR and CDR2 FQNEAQ (reference sequence). The V end was cut by 2 bases, the J end by 8 bases, with 6 bases between. This chain's CDR3 is CASSLSGEAFF. The DNA of the CDR3 is TGTGCCAGCAGCTTATCGGGAGAAGCTTTCTTT.

The chain recombines TRBV10-3 with TRBJ1-3; D possibly corresponds to TRBD1 (6 bases). The CDR3 runs to 16 residues. Germline loops: CDR1 ENHRY, CDR2 SYGVKD. Trimming stripped 2 bases from V and 0 bases from J, with 11 bases between. CDR3 DNA sequence: TGTGCCATCAGTGAGACAGGGATGGGCTCTGGAAACACCATATATTTT. Translation gives CAISETGMGSGNTIYF.

This chain joins TRBV2 and TRBJ1-6; 7 bases are a match to TRBD1. Germline V CDR1 and CDR2: SNHLY, FYNNEI. There are 12 residues in the CDR3. Trimming cost V 8 bases and J 11 bases; bases outside gene matches: 6. The DNA for the CDR3 is TGTGCCAGCTCACCCGGGACAGCACCCCTCCACTTT. Protein: CASSPGTAPLHF.

The rearrangement links TRBV4-1 to TRBJ2-7; 15 bases are shared with TRBD2. The CDR3 totals 17 residues. J gave up 4 bases and V 2 bases, and 6 bases lay outside the gene matches. Germline-derived CDR1 and CDR2 are MGHRA and YSYEKL. For the CDR3, the DNA is TGCGCCAGCAGCCAACTCGTAGGACTAGCGGGAGGGTACGAGCAGTACTTC. Its translation is CASSQLVGLAGGYEQYF.

The chain couples TRBV7-8 to TRBJ1-6; no reliable D call. Germline loops: CDR1 SGHVS, CDR2 FQNEAQ. The CDR3 has 16 residues. The V gene lost 1 base and the J gene lost 0 bases, with 7 bases spanning the gap. In DNA, the CDR3 is TGTGCCAGCAGCTTAGAAGGGAGCTCCTATAATTCACCCCTCCACTTT. Amino acid sequence: CASSLEGSSYNSPLHF.

The J gene is TRBJ2-1, the V gene TRBV7-2, with 10 bases fitting TRBD2. Germline V gives CDR1 SGHTA, CDR2 FQGNSA. CDR3 length: 14 amino acids. J gave up 10 bases and V 6 bases, and 9 bases lay outside the gene matches. CDR3 bases: TGTGCCAGCAGGGATTTAGCGGGAGGCGGGGAGCAGTTCTTC. Residues: CASRDLAGGGEQFF.

V usage is TRBV27 and J usage is TRBJ2-1, with 8 bases fitting TRBD2. The ends lost 5 bases at V and 8 bases at J; junction bases unmatched: 17. CDR1 and CDR2 from the germline V gene are MNHEY and SMNVEV (reference sequence). The CDR3 covers 17 residues. The CDR3 nucleotides read TGTGCCAGCAGTAGGAGAGGCGGCGGGAGGACCGTCGATGAGCAGTTCTTC. Protein product: CASSRRGGGRTVDEQFF.

This chain links TRBV11-1 with TRBJ1-1, with a tentative D call TRBD1 (5 bases). CDR1 is SGHAT and CDR2 is FQDESV in the germline V gene (reference sequence). The CDR3 has 13 amino acids. Trimming cost V 3 bases and J 5 bases, with 10 bases left between them. The CDR3 reads CASSFGEGTEAFF. DNA for the CDR3: TGTGCCAGCAGCTTTGGGGAGGGGACTGAAGCTTTCTTT.

In DNA form, the CDR3 reads TGTGCCAGCAGTTCCAATCTCAGGGGCGGCACCGGGGAGCTGTTTTTT. Encoded protein: CASSSNLRGGTGELFF. The chain employs TRBV27 and TRBJ2-2; possibly TRBD1 for D (6 bases). Between the trimmed V and J ends, which lost 4 bases and 4 bases, there was a span of 16 bases. Germline CDR1 reads MNHEY; CDR2 reads SMNVEV (reference sequence). The CDR3 is 16 residues long.

V and J are TRBV7-2 and TRBJ1-2; D not resolved. V shed 0 bases and J shed 5 bases, with 4 bases lying between them. From germline, CDR1 is SGHTA and CDR2 FQGNSA. CDR3 length: 12 amino acids. The CDR3 spells CASSLALYGYTF. The CDR3 nucleotides are TGTGCCAGCAGCTTAGCTCTTTATGGCTACACCTTC.

This rearrangement joins TRBV4-1 to TRBJ1-2, with 8 bases that match TRBD1. Trimming at V came to 1 base and at J to 1 base, leaving 2 bases not matched to a gene. The germline gives CDR1 MGHRA, CDR2 YSYEKL. The CDR3 has 15 amino acids. The CDR3 DNA is TGCGCCAGCAGCCAAGGACAGGGGATTAACTATGGCTACACCTTC. This gives the protein CASSQGQGINYGYTF.

The rearrangement uses TRBV9 and TRBJ2-1; D uncertain. Germline V gene lookup returns CDR1 SGDLS and CDR2 YYNGEE. V lost 0 bases and J lost 6, with 10 bases in between. The CDR3 has 14 amino acids. The DNA for the CDR3 is TGTGCCAGCAGCGTAGCACGTAGAGGCAATGAGCAGTTCTTC. This gives the protein CASSVARRGNEQFF.

The chain recombines TRBV7-8 with TRBJ2-7; D is unclear. Germline V CDR1 and CDR2: SGHVS, FQNEAQ. The CDR3 totals 14 residues. The V and J ends lost 1 base and 0 bases respectively, with 7 bases between them. CDR3 DNA sequence: TGTGCCAGCAGCTTAGTCGTCAGCTCCTACGAGCAGTACTTC. This gives the protein CASSLVVSSYEQYF.